Shown below are 10 T cell receptor beta chains from a single sample sequenced in a study of beta chain features in type 1 diabetes. Reverse transcribing all isolated RNA meant expressed TCRB transcripts were sequenced. Repertoires were generated with immunoSEQ multiplex PCR, while TCRdb's copy carries only in-frame clones and drops some. The top ten hold around 0.057% of the sample, which has around 250,000 clones, around 68% seen once. The specimen sequenced was naive CD4+ T cells from blood. The receptors shown here come from a man aged 25-45 years in good health.

With regard to this clone: Different DNA sequences within this sample yield the same CDR3. This chain uses TRBV15 with TRBJ2-7; D is perhaps TRBD2 (5 bases). V lost 1 base and J 0 bases, leaving 7 bases between the germline ends. The CDR3 contains 14 residues. Germline CDR1 is LNHNV and CDR2 is YYDKDF (reference sequence). For the CDR3, the DNA is TGTGCCACCAGCAGAGGAGGGAGCTCCTACGAGCAGTACTTC. Protein: CATSRGGSSYEQYF. Together with reference TRBV15 and TRBJ2-7, the CDR3 gives the full variable domain: DAMVIQNPRYQVTQFGKPVTLSCSQTLNHNVMYWYQQKSSQAPKLLFHYYDKDFNNEADTPDNFQSRRPNTSFCFLDIRSPGLGDTAMYLCATSRGGSSYEQYFGPGTRLTVT.

The chain links TRBV4-1 to TRBJ2-5; TRBD2 aligns across 7 bases. With 2 bases clipped from V and 2 bases from J, the junction kept 5 bases outside the gene matches. Germline CDR1 is MGHRA and CDR2 is YSYEKL. The CDR3 contains 15 residues. The CDR3 bases are TGCGCCAGCAGCCAACTTGGTAGCGGGCAAGAGACCCAGTACTTC. It yields the protein CASSQLGSGQETQYF.

This clone was seen just once. The V and J genes are TRBV30 and TRBJ2-7; D perhaps matches TRBD1 (6 bases). CDR3 size: 13 residues. V was pared by 0 bases and J by 4 bases, with 10 bases between. The germline gives CDR1 GTSNPN, CDR2 SVGIG (reference sequence). The CDR3 is CAWSVTGPYEQYF. CDR3 in DNA: TGTGCCTGGAGTGTGACAGGCCCTTACGAGCAGTACTTC. The full variable domain, rest sourced from reference TRBV30 and TRBJ2-7, is SQTIHQWPATLVQPVGSPLSLECTVEGTSNPNLYWYRQAAGRGLQLLFYSVGIGQISSEVPQNLSASRPQDRQFILSSKKLLLSDSGFYLCAWSVTGPYEQYFGPGTRLTVT.

The chain recombines TRBV9 with TRBJ2-5, with D possibly matching TRBD1 (6 bases). The ends were cut back, 4 bases at V and 2 bases at J, with 9 bases in the middle. CDR1 SGDLS and CDR2 YYNGEE come from the germline V gene. This CDR3 spans 13 amino acids. Here the CDR3 reads CASSPGVQETQYF. CDR3 DNA: TGTGCCAGCAGCCCAGGGGTACAAGAGACCCAGTACTTC. Together with reference TRBV9 and TRBJ2-5, the CDR3 gives the full variable domain: DSGVTQTPKHLITATGQRVTLRCSPRSGDLSVYWYQQSLDQGLQFLIQYYNGEERAKGNILERFSAQQFPDLHSELNLSSLELGDSALYFCASSPGVQETQYFGPGTRLLVL.

The V and J genes are TRBV7-2 and TRBJ2-3, with D possibly matching TRBD2 (5 bases). Germline V CDR1 and CDR2: SGHTA, FQGNSA. CDR3 size: 16 residues. V was clipped by 7 bases and J by 6 bases, with 23 bases between them. DNA for the CDR3: TGTGCCAGCACCCTCCCCTTGGACTTGGGTCGGGATACGCAGTATTTT. Its protein is CASTLPLDLGRDTQYF.

This clone was detected only a few times. The genes are TRBV19 and TRBJ2-7; no firm D call. The CDR3 is made up of 12 amino acids. Trimming cost V 3 bases and J 3 bases, with 6 bases left between them. Germline V lookup: CDR1 LNHDA, CDR2 SQIVND (reference sequence). Written as DNA, the CDR3 is TGTGCCAGTAGTATCTCTATCTACGAGCAGTACTTC. Its protein is CASSISIYEQYF.

The rearrangement uses TRBV29-1 and TRBJ1-1; unclear D gene. Germline V CDR1 and CDR2: SQVTM, ANQGSEA. Trimming cost V 6 bases and J 11 bases, with 13 bases left between them. CDR3 size: 10 residues. CDR3 in amino acids: CSVTRVGAFF. The CDR3 bases are TGCAGCGTAACCCGGGTCGGCGCTTTCTTT.

The chain recombines TRBV5-1 with TRBJ2-1; 7 nucleotides align to TRBD2. CDR1 and CDR2 (germline): SGHRS, YFSETQ. J was trimmed by 5 bases and V by 4 bases; bases with no gene match: 12. The CDR3 is 16 amino acids. The CDR3 DNA follows: TGCGCCAGCAGCCCGCCCCACGGCGGGGGAAACAATGAGCAGTTCTTC. The encoded protein is CASSPPHGGGNNEQFF.

The chain employs TRBV30 and TRBJ1-3, with unresolved D. The CDR3 is 16 residues long. The ends were cut back, 1 base at V and 0 bases at J, with 13 bases in the middle. The germline V gene has CDR1 GTSNPN and CDR2 SVGIG (reference sequence). The chain's CDR3 is CAWSDPGLSSGNTIYF. CDR3 nucleotides: TGTGCCTGGAGTGATCCAGGTCTAAGCTCTGGAAACACCATATATTTT.

V gene TRBV29-1 combines with J gene TRBJ2-1; 12 bases match TRBD2. The J segment lost 2 bases and the V segment lost 7 bases, leaving 9 bases of the junction unmatched. This CDR3 is built from 16 residues. CDR1 and CDR2 from the germline V gene are SQVTM and ANQGSEA. The CDR3 loop reads CSARLAGGRPYNEQFF. The CDR3 DNA sequence: TGCAGCGCCCGGCTAGCGGGAGGGAGACCCTACAATGAGCAGTTCTTC.